This entry lists 27 T cell receptor beta chains sequenced from one sample in a study of T-cell reconstitution after alpha-beta-depleted transplantation in children. Using unique molecular identifiers, the investigators prepared the TCRbeta library. TCRdb re-called the PCR reads with MiXCR, one entry per CDR3 protein. The table shows some 490,000 distinct CDR3 sequences, with around an eighth occurring only once. Material: PBMCs from the stem cell graft donor, obtained from the stem cell graft. These receptor sequences come from a human donor who donated a stem cell graft to a child with combined immunodeficiency.

This clonotype has just a few counts. As DNA, the CDR3 is TGTGCCAGCAGCGTACAGGGTAGTAATTCACCCCTCCACTTT. It specifies CASSVQGSNSPLHF. The gene calls are TRBV7-9 and TRBJ1-6; TRBD1 might be the D (6 bases). CDR1 and CDR2 from the germline V gene are SEHNR and FQNEAQ (reference sequence). V lost 5 bases, J lost 6 bases, and 11 bases lay in between. The CDR3 sequence is 14 residues long.

This sequence joins TRBV5-4 and TRBJ1-5, with 11 bases aligning to TRBD1. CDR3 length: 19 residues. V dropped 0 bases and J dropped 0; count of bases not matched to a gene: 8. The germline V gene encodes CDR1 SGHNT and CDR2 YYREEE (reference sequence). The CDR3 is CASSLVRWTGGYSNQPQHF. For the CDR3, the DNA is TGTGCCAGCAGCTTGGTAAGGTGGACAGGGGGCTATAGCAATCAGCCCCAGCATTTT. The full variable domain, its missing parts supplied by reference TRBV5-4 and TRBJ1-5, is ETGVTQSPTHLIKTRGQQVTLRCSSQSGHNTVSWYQQALGQGPQFIFQYYREEENGRGNFPPRFSGLQFPNYSSELNVNALELDDSALYLCASSLVRWTGGYSNQPQHFGDGTRLSIL.

This clonotype occurred many times. J is TRBJ2-1 and V is TRBV20-1; D is ambiguous. The V gene's germline CDR1 is DFQATT and CDR2 SNEGSKA (reference sequence). The CDR3 runs 13 residues. V lost 1 base to trimming and J lost 5 bases, with 9 bases between them. The DNA for the CDR3 is TGCAGTGCTAGAGGCCGGGCAGACAATGAGCAGTTCTTC. Protein: CSARGRADNEQFF.

The table lists this clonotype with many counts. The chain recombines TRBV5-1 with TRBJ2-5, with 11 bases identical to TRBD1. The trim removed 4 bases at V and 5 bases at J, leaving 7 bases unmatched. The V gene's germline CDR1 is SGHRS and CDR2 YFSETQ. The CDR3 is 15 amino acids. The CDR3 region is CASSTWTGGGETQYF. The CDR3 DNA sequence: TGCGCCAGCAGCACCTGGACAGGGGGCGGGGAGACCCAGTACTTC.

V gene TRBV30 combines with J gene TRBJ1-1, with 8 bases fitting TRBD1. The ends lost 0 bases at V and 6 bases at J; junction bases unmatched: 6. Germline CDR1 and CDR2: GTSNPN and SVGIG (reference sequence). This CDR3 comprises 14 residues. The DNA for the CDR3 is TGTGCCTGGAGTGTCCCGACAGGGGTCGCTGAAGCTTTCTTT. It translates to CAWSVPTGVAEAFF. The variable domain in full, completed from reference TRBV30 and TRBJ1-1, reads SQTIHQWPATLVQPVGSPLSLECTVEGTSNPNLYWYRQAAGRGLQLLFYSVGIGQISSEVPQNLSASRPQDRQFILSSKKLLLSDSGFYLCAWSVPTGVAEAFFGQGTRLTVV.

In its sample, this clonotype was seen a few times. The genes are TRBV7-9 and TRBJ1-2, with a possible D match to TRBD1 (6 bases). Trimming cost V 5 bases and J 4 bases, with 14 bases left between them. Looked up from germline, CDR1 is SEHNR and CDR2 is FQNEAQ (reference sequence). The CDR3 length is 14 residues. CDR3 sequence reads: CASSPAQGLYGYTF. The CDR3 bases are TGTGCCAGCAGCCCAGCACAGGGTCTCTATGGCTACACCTTC.

This rearrangement joins TRBV6-2 or TRBV6-3 to TRBJ1-1; D gene uncertain. V lost 0 bases, J lost 5 bases, and 4 bases lay in between. CDR3 length: 12 residues. CDR1 is MNHEY, CDR2 SVGEGT, per germline. Here the CDR3 DNA reads TGTGCCAGCAGTTACTCGATAACTGAAGCTTTCTTT. It yields the protein CASSYSITEAFF.

This clonotype was detected many times. This chain connects TRBV12-3 or TRBV12-4 to TRBJ2-4; D possibly corresponds to TRBD1 (5 bases). V was shortened by 5 bases and J by 3 bases, with 8 bases between the two germline ends. This CDR3 is built from 13 residues. Here the CDR3 reads CASSLDSKNIQYF. DNA for the CDR3: TGTGCCAGCAGTCTCGACAGCAAAAACATTCAGTACTTC.

At least ten counts were recorded for this clonotype. This chain connects TRBV20-1 to TRBJ2-1; no definite D call. V gave up 6 bases and J gave up 9 bases, with 15 bases separating them. Germline V lookup: CDR1 DFQATT, CDR2 SNEGSKA (reference sequence). This CDR3 contains 12 residues. DNA of the CDR3: TGCAGTGCAATTATAAGATCTAGTGAGCAGTTCTTC. It is translated as CSAIIRSSEQFF.

This clonotype has just a few counts. The chain's CDR3 is CASSPGLAGGNSQFF. The CDR3 nucleotides read TGTGCCAGCAGCCCAGGACTAGCGGGGGGCAATAGTCAGTTCTTC. The chain couples TRBV7-9 to TRBJ2-1; 14 positions agree with TRBD2. The CDR3 is 15 amino acids. The germline CDR1 and CDR2 sequences are SEHNR and FQNEAQ (reference sequence). V dropped 5 bases and J dropped 13; count of bases not matched to a gene: 10.

In DNA form, the CDR3 reads TGTGCCAGCAGCTTAGGACAGGGGGTCTCCTACGAGCAGTACTTC. Translated, it gives CASSLGQGVSYEQYF. The chain links TRBV7-2 to TRBJ2-7; 9 positions match TRBD1. This CDR3 is built from 15 residues. Trimming took 1 base from V and 0 from J; bases not matched to a gene: 1. In germline, CDR1 is SGHTA, CDR2 FQGNSA.

This rearrangement joins TRBV20-1 to TRBJ1-4, with 7 positions matching TRBD1. The CDR3 consists of 16 residues. Germline CDR1 and CDR2: DFQATT and SNEGSKA (reference sequence). The V segment lost 0 bases and the J segment 4 bases; nucleotides outside the gene matches: 8. CDR3 sequence reads: CSAREGTALFNEKLFF. DNA for the CDR3: TGCAGTGCTAGAGAAGGGACAGCATTATTTAATGAAAAACTGTTTTTT.

The V and J genes are TRBV30 and TRBJ2-6, with 7 bases aligning to TRBD2. V lost 4 bases, J lost 1 base, and 4 bases stayed unmatched. Per germline, CDR1 GTSNPN and CDR2 SVGIG (reference sequence). This CDR3 contains 15 residues. CDR3 bases: TGTGCCTGGAACCAGGGACTATCTGGGGCCAACGTCCTGACTTTC. Its protein product is CAWNQGLSGANVLTF. Drawing the rest from reference TRBV30 and TRBJ2-6, the complete variable domain is SQTIHQWPATLVQPVGSPLSLECTVEGTSNPNLYWYRQAAGRGLQLLFYSVGIGQISSEVPQNLSASRPQDRQFILSSKKLLLSDSGFYLCAWNQGLSGANVLTFGAGSRLTVL.

Many counts were recorded for this clonotype. The chain has TRBV4-3 and TRBJ1-1; 10 bases align to TRBD1. CDR1 LGHNA and CDR2 YSLEER come from the germline V gene. The ends lost 3 bases at V and 0 bases at J; junction bases unmatched: 4. CDR3 length: 16 residues. The CDR3 region has the DNA TGCGCCAGCAGCCACGGGACAGGGGAGATGAACACTGAAGCTTTCTTT. Protein: CASSHGTGEMNTEAFF.

This clonotype occurred a few times. The CDR3 here is CASSFTGDSGNTIYF. DNA for the CDR3: TGTGCCAGCAGCTTCACAGGGGACTCTGGAAACACCATATATTTT. The chain links TRBV7-9 to TRBJ1-3, with 7 nucleotides matching TRBD1. This CDR3 is 15 amino acids long. From germline, CDR1 is SEHNR and CDR2 FQNEAQ (reference sequence). The trim removed 3 bases at V and 0 bases at J, leaving 2 bases unmatched. Based on the CDR3 plus reference TRBV7-9 and TRBJ1-3, the full variable domain is DTGVSQNPRHKITKRGQNVTFRCDPISEHNRLYWYRQTLGQGPEFLTYFQNEAQLEKSRLLSDRFSAERPKGSFSTLEIQRTEQGDSAMYLCASSFTGDSGNTIYFGEGSWLTVV.

This clonotype came up once. The chain recombines TRBV5-5 with TRBJ2-3; 12 bases line up with TRBD2. Germline CDR1 and CDR2: SGHKS and YYEKEE (reference sequence). With 5 bases clipped from V and 6 bases from J, the junction kept 13 bases outside the gene matches. CDR3 length: 17 amino acids. The DNA for the CDR3 is TGTGCCAGCAGGGTGAAACCCGGACTAGCGGGACGTGATACGCAGTATTTT. This gives the protein CASRVKPGLAGRDTQYF. Supplemented by reference TRBV5-5 and TRBJ2-3, the full variable domain reads DAGVTQSPTHLIKTRGQQVTLRCSPISGHKSVSWYQQVLGQGPQFIFQYYEKEERGRGNFPDRFSARQFPNYSSELNVNALLLGDSALYLCASRVKPGLAGRDTQYFGPGTRLTVL.

The V gene is TRBV20-1, the J gene TRBJ1-2; D not certain. Germline CDR1 DFQATT, CDR2 SNEGSKA (reference sequence). V was cut by 3 bases and J by 6 bases, with 20 bases left in between. The CDR3 totals 15 residues. In nucleotides, the CDR3 is TGCAGTGCTAGTACCGGCCAATCTCAGGCCCATGGCTACACCTTC. Encoded protein: CSASTGQSQAHGYTF.

This clonotype was seen more than once but under ten times. The V and J genes are TRBV12-3 or TRBV12-4 and TRBJ1-1; D ambiguous. This CDR3 contains 14 residues. Trimming cost V 8 bases and J 0 bases, with 13 bases left between them. This chain's CDR3 is CASLPREVNTEAFF. CDR3 coding DNA: TGTGCCAGCTTACCCCGGGAGGTGAACACTGAAGCTTTCTTT.

V usage is TRBV7-3 and J usage is TRBJ2-3; 7 bases agree with TRBD1. Per germline, CDR1 SGHTA and CDR2 FQGTGA. The CDR3 is 13 residues long. V was clipped by 4 bases and J by 6 bases; unmatched bases: 4. CDR3 in DNA: TGTGCCAGCAGCTCTCTCAGGGGGGATACGCAGTATTTT. Protein product: CASSSLRGDTQYF.

The chain combines TRBV20-1 with TRBJ2-7; 8 bases fit TRBD1. This CDR3 has 14 amino acids. Germline loops: CDR1 DFQATT, CDR2 SNEGSKA (reference sequence). V was pared by 6 bases and J by 3 bases, with 10 bases of the junction left unmatched. CDR3 sequence reads: CSARGLTGLYEQYF. As DNA, the CDR3 is TGCAGTGCCAGGGGGCTGACAGGGCTCTACGAGCAGTACTTC.

This clonotype was seen a few times. The CDR3: CASSAYMGSTEAFF. As DNA, the CDR3 is TGCGCCAGCAGCGCCTACATGGGGAGCACTGAAGCTTTCTTT. This chain uses TRBV5-1 with TRBJ1-1; D not resolved. The CDR3 length is 14 residues. V lost 4 bases, J lost 4 bases, and 14 bases lay in between. CDR1 is SGHRS and CDR2 is YFSETQ in the germline V gene.

This clonotype was observed a handful of times. The chain carries TRBV20-1 and TRBJ1-2; a weak D match, TRBD1 (6 bases). This CDR3 has 15 residues. V lost 1 base, J lost 4 bases, and 16 bases lay in between. Germline V gives CDR1 DFQATT, CDR2 SNEGSKA (reference sequence). DNA of the CDR3: TGCAGTGCTAGAGCACCTCAGGGGACGGCCTATGGCTACACCTTC. Amino acid sequence: CSARAPQGTAYGYTF.

This clonotype was found a few times. The genes are TRBV7-3 and TRBJ2-1; D not resolved. Germline CDR1 and CDR2: SGHTA and FQGTGA. V was pared by 5 bases and J by 3 bases, with 14 bases between. This CDR3 region has 15 residues. CDR3 sequence (DNA): TGTGCCAGCAGCCTCGCCTTTGGCGGCTACAATGAGCAGTTCTTC. It encodes CASSLAFGGYNEQFF.

The CDR3 coding sequence is TGTGCCAGCTCACCATCCGGGACAGCGACTGGCTACACCTTC. It encodes CASSPSGTATGYTF. The genes are TRBV18 and TRBJ1-2, with 7 bases identical to TRBD1. Germline loops: CDR1 KGHSH, CDR2 LQKENI. CDR3 length equals 14 residues. Trimming at V came to 2 bases and at J to 7 bases, leaving 7 bases not matched to a gene.

In this sample, this clonotype turned up a few times. V is TRBV20-1 and J is TRBJ1-1, with no clear D. The CDR3 consists of 12 residues. Germline values: CDR1 DFQATT, CDR2 SNEGSKA (reference sequence). Trimming took off 6 bases at V and 10 bases at J, with 18 bases between the two ends. CDR3: CSADQSENLAFF. CDR3 coding DNA: TGCAGTGCCGATCAATCGGAAAACTTAGCTTTCTTT.

In its sample, this clonotype was seen a few times. V is TRBV15 and J is TRBJ2-3; tentative D call: TRBD2 (6 bases). The CDR3 runs 15 residues. The V end was cut by 0 bases, the J end by 4 bases, with 11 bases between. Germline V CDR1 and CDR2: LNHNV, YYDKDF (reference sequence). CDR3 in DNA: TGTGCCACCAGCAGAGATCGCACGGGGGCAGATACGCAGTATTTT. This encodes CATSRDRTGADTQYF.

This clonotype was seen repeatedly, ten times or more. The chain carries TRBV28 and TRBJ2-7; D uncertain. The ends were cut back, 4 bases at V and 0 bases at J, with 16 bases in the middle. CDR3 length: 16 residues. Germline CDR1 is MDHEN and CDR2 is SYDVKM. CDR3 coding DNA: TGTGCCAGCAGTTCGCCGACATCTACCCACTCCTACGAGCAGTACTTC. Protein product: CASSSPTSTHSYEQYF.